This is a list of T cell receptor beta chains from one sample in a study of T cells in Graves' hyperthyroidism and ophthalmopathy. TCRdb reanalysed the multiplex PCR reads using MiXCR and keeps one entry per CDR3 protein. The sample includes 500,000 to 600,000 distinct CDR3 sequences, roughly a sixth of them seen just once. The sequenced sample was blood. The receptor source for this set is a woman in her late teens or twenties with Graves' hyperthyroidism. Each CDR3 is given with its conserved first and last residue. The D gene is left open where the match is weak. Only part of the rows carry a size: once, few, many, or a class if the clone is expanded.

clone size: -
D gene: -
J gene: TRBJ1-1
V gene: TRBV20-1
CDR3 DNA: TGCAGTGTATTTACCTCATTCCTTCCAGGGCGGCTGAACACTGAAGCTTTCTTT
CDR3 protein: CSVFTSFLPGRLNTEAFF

clone size: many
D gene: TRBD1
J gene: TRBJ2-1
V gene: TRBV19
CDR3 DNA: TGTGCCAGTAGTATAGTCCGGGGACAGGCGGAGTCCTACAATGAGCAGTTCTTC
CDR3 protein: CASSIVRGQAESYNEQFF

clone size: few
D gene: TRBD2
J gene: TRBJ2-1
V gene: TRBV3-1
CDR3 DNA: TGTGCCAGCAGCCAGAACACCGGGACTAGCGCTGAGCAGTTCTTC
CDR3 protein: CASSQNTGTSAEQFF

clone size: many
D gene: -
J gene: TRBJ2-7
V gene: TRBV11-3
CDR3 DNA: TGTGCCAGCAGCCACCGCGGCGGACACGAGCAGTACTTC
CDR3 protein: CASSHRGGHEQYF

clone size: many
D gene: -
J gene: TRBJ1-2
V gene: TRBV20-1
CDR3 DNA: TGCAGTGCTAGAGAGGGGGGGGCGCACTATGGCTACACCTTC
CDR3 protein: CSAREGGAHYGYTF

clone size: many
D gene: TRBD1
J gene: TRBJ1-2
V gene: TRBV15
CDR3 DNA: TGTGCCACCAGCAGACCAGGACAGGGTTCCTACACCTTC
CDR3 protein: CATSRPGQGSYTF

clone size: many
D gene: TRBD1
J gene: TRBJ1-4
V gene: TRBV19
CDR3 DNA: TGTGCCAGTAGTAGTCAGGGGGGATTTGGTGAAAAACTGTTTTTT
CDR3 protein: CASSSQGGFGEKLFF

clone size: few
D gene: -
J gene: TRBJ2-5
V gene: TRBV6-1
CDR3 DNA: TGTGCCAGCAAATCGAGTGTTAATCGACATCCTATCTACGAAGAGACCCAGTACTTC
CDR3 protein: CASKSSVNRHPIYEETQYF

clone size: once
D gene: -
J gene: TRBJ2-5
V gene: TRBV7-2
CDR3 DNA: TGTGCCAGCAGCTTAGTCTCTGATATACAAGAGACCCAGTACTTC
CDR3 protein: CASSLVSDIQETQYF

clone size: -
D gene: -
J gene: TRBJ2-1
V gene: TRBV5-1
CDR3 DNA: TGCGCCAGCAGAAGGGCGGGGCCCTCCTACAATGAGCAGTTCTTC
CDR3 protein: CASRRAGPSYNEQFF

clone size: -
D gene: -
J gene: TRBJ2-5
V gene: TRBV24-1
CDR3 DNA: TGTGCCACCAGTGCAGAGGACTCACGTGAGACCCAGTACTTC
CDR3 protein: CATSAEDSRETQYF

clone size: -
D gene: -
J gene: TRBJ2-7
V gene: TRBV20-1
CDR3 DNA: TGCAGTGCTAGCCAGGGTAGATACGAGCAGTACTTC
CDR3 protein: CSASQGRYEQYF

clone size: few
D gene: TRBD1
J gene: TRBJ2-2
V gene: TRBV5-1
CDR3 DNA: TGCGCCAGCAGCAGCGGACAGGCGAACACCGGGGAGCTGTTTTTT
CDR3 protein: CASSSGQANTGELFF

clone size: many
D gene: TRBD1
J gene: TRBJ1-4
V gene: TRBV28
CDR3 DNA: TGTGCCAGCAGCTCACCCCGGACAGGTTATGAAAAACTGTTTTTT
CDR3 protein: CASSSPRTGYEKLFF

clone size: few
D gene: -
J gene: TRBJ2-3
V gene: TRBV9
CDR3 DNA: TGTGCCAGCAGCGGCCCCGGTGGCACAGATACGCAGTATTTT
CDR3 protein: CASSGPGGTDTQYF

clone size: -
D gene: -
J gene: TRBJ1-1
V gene: TRBV28
CDR3 DNA: TGTGCCAGCAGTTTAGGGGGGCGCGTCTCTACTGAAGCTTTCTTT
CDR3 protein: CASSLGGRVSTEAFF

clone size: few
D gene: TRBD1
J gene: TRBJ1-6
V gene: TRBV7-8
CDR3 DNA: TGTGCCAGCAGCTTAGCCCCGGGACAGGATAATTCACCCCTCCACTTT
CDR3 protein: CASSLAPGQDNSPLHF

clone size: few
D gene: -
J gene: TRBJ2-7
V gene: TRBV5-4
CDR3 DNA: TGTGCCAGCAGCCGCGAGGCGAACTCCTACGAGCAGTACTTC
CDR3 protein: CASSREANSYEQYF

clone size: many
D gene: TRBD2
J gene: TRBJ2-1
V gene: TRBV7-9
CDR3 DNA: TGTGCCAGCAGCTTAGCGCGGGGGGGTGAGCAGTTCTTC
CDR3 protein: CASSLARGGEQFF

clone size: few
D gene: -
J gene: TRBJ2-3
V gene: TRBV19
CDR3 DNA: TGTGCCAGTAGTCCCGACGCAGCCACAGATACGCAGTATTTT
CDR3 protein: CASSPDAATDTQYF

clone size: many
D gene: -
J gene: TRBJ1-1
V gene: TRBV7-2
CDR3 DNA: TGTGCCAGCAGCTTACCCCCCGGGAGCACTGAAGCTTTCTTT
CDR3 protein: CASSLPPGSTEAFF

clone size: few
D gene: TRBD2
J gene: TRBJ2-3
V gene: TRBV5-4
CDR3 DNA: TGTGCCAGCAGCGGAAAGCGGGAGCCAGATACGCAGTATTTT
CDR3 protein: CASSGKREPDTQYF

clone size: many
D gene: -
J gene: TRBJ2-7
V gene: TRBV11-2
CDR3 DNA: TGTGCCAGCAGGCGGCCGGGGACGGGCTCCTACGAGCAGTACTTC
CDR3 protein: CASRRPGTGSYEQYF

clone size: many
D gene: -
J gene: TRBJ2-7
V gene: TRBV12-3/TRBV12-4
CDR3 DNA: TGTGCCAGCAGTAAGTTGGCCGGGACGGTCTCCTACGAGCAGTACTTC
CDR3 protein: CASSKLAGTVSYEQYF

clone size: many
D gene: TRBD1
J gene: TRBJ1-2
V gene: TRBV7-8
CDR3 DNA: TGTGCCAGCAGCCCCTTGGGACAGGCGTACTATGGCTACACCTTC
CDR3 protein: CASSPLGQAYYGYTF

clone size: -
D gene: -
J gene: TRBJ1-6
V gene: TRBV3-1
CDR3 DNA: TGTGCCAGCAGCCAAGCCCTAAGTTCACCCCTCCACTTT
CDR3 protein: CASSQALSSPLHF

clone size: many
D gene: TRBD1
J gene: TRBJ1-5
V gene: TRBV5-1
CDR3 DNA: TGCGCCAGCAGCTCCGGGACAGGCTTTCAGCCCCAGCATTTT
CDR3 protein: CASSSGTGFQPQHF

clone size: -
D gene: TRBD2
J gene: TRBJ2-1
V gene: TRBV5-1
CDR3 DNA: TGCGCCAGCAGCTGGGGACTAGCGAACTACAATGAGCAGTTCTTC
CDR3 protein: CASSWGLANYNEQFF

clone size: many
D gene: TRBD2
J gene: TRBJ2-3
V gene: TRBV18
CDR3 DNA: TGTGCCAGCTCACCTTTAGGGGAGGGAGATACGCAGTATTTT
CDR3 protein: CASSPLGEGDTQYF

clone size: many
D gene: -
J gene: TRBJ1-1
V gene: TRBV20-1
CDR3 DNA: TGCAGTGCTAGAGGTACTAAGGGGGTTGGGACTGAAGCTTTCTTT
CDR3 protein: CSARGTKGVGTEAFF

clone size: many
D gene: TRBD1
J gene: TRBJ2-7
V gene: TRBV27
CDR3 DNA: TGTGCCAGCAGTTCCGGACAGGGAGAGCAGTACTTC
CDR3 protein: CASSSGQGEQYF

clone size: -
D gene: TRBD1
J gene: TRBJ1-1
V gene: TRBV6-1
CDR3 DNA: TGTGCCAGCAGCCCGGGACAGGGCGTTTTCTTT
CDR3 protein: CASSPGQGVFF

clone size: -
D gene: -
J gene: TRBJ1-4
V gene: TRBV28
CDR3 DNA: TGTGCCAGCAGCCCCGGACGGTCGAATGAAAAACTGTTTTTT
CDR3 protein: CASSPGRSNEKLFF

clone size: -
D gene: -
J gene: TRBJ1-2
V gene: TRBV7-9
CDR3 DNA: TGTGCCAGCAGCTTAGCGTTGGGGCAGGGAAGCGGCTACACCTTC
CDR3 protein: CASSLALGQGSGYTF

clone size: many
D gene: -
J gene: TRBJ1-1
V gene: TRBV11-2
CDR3 DNA: TGTGCCAGCAGCTTAATCCCAGGGGCTGTAGACACTGAAGCTTTCTTT
CDR3 protein: CASSLIPGAVDTEAFF

clone size: many
D gene: -
J gene: TRBJ2-1
V gene: TRBV6-1
CDR3 DNA: TGTGCCAGCAGCCACAACAATGAGCAGTTCTTC
CDR3 protein: CASSHNNEQFF

clone size: few
D gene: TRBD1
J gene: TRBJ1-2
V gene: TRBV5-1
CDR3 DNA: TGCGCCAGCAGCTTGGGTCAGGGGGCGCCGAGCTATGGCTACACCTTC
CDR3 protein: CASSLGQGAPSYGYTF

clone size: -
D gene: -
J gene: TRBJ2-1
V gene: TRBV19
CDR3 DNA: TGTGCCAGTAGTATAGACCACGGGACAGCGGGTGGAGAGCAGTTCTTC
CDR3 protein: CASSIDHGTAGGEQFF

clone size: many
D gene: -
J gene: TRBJ1-1
V gene: TRBV29-1
CDR3 DNA: TGCAGCGTGGACATATCGGGTGGCACTGAAGCTTTCTTT
CDR3 protein: CSVDISGGTEAFF

clone size: -
D gene: -
J gene: TRBJ2-5
V gene: TRBV3-1
CDR3 DNA: TGTGCCAGCAGCCAAGACACCACTTACCAAGAGACCCAGTACTTC
CDR3 protein: CASSQDTTYQETQYF

clone size: many
D gene: TRBD1
J gene: TRBJ1-1
V gene: TRBV7-9
CDR3 DNA: TGTGCCAGCAGCCCCGGACAGGGAGATGAAGCTTTCTTT
CDR3 protein: CASSPGQGDEAFF

clone size: -
D gene: TRBD2
J gene: TRBJ2-1
V gene: TRBV4-2
CDR3 DNA: TGTGCCAGCAGCCATCTCGCCGAGGCTAGCGGATTTAATGAGCAGTTCTTC
CDR3 protein: CASSHLAEASGFNEQFF

clone size: -
D gene: -
J gene: TRBJ1-1
V gene: TRBV9
CDR3 DNA: TGTGCCAGCAGCGGCTCTATCAACACTGAAGCTTTCTTT
CDR3 protein: CASSGSINTEAFF

clone size: few
D gene: -
J gene: TRBJ2-1
V gene: TRBV6-1
CDR3 DNA: TGTGCCAGCAGATCGACGTACAATGAGCAGTTCTTC
CDR3 protein: CASRSTYNEQFF

clone size: few
D gene: TRBD2
J gene: TRBJ2-1
V gene: TRBV7-9
CDR3 DNA: TGTGCCAGCAGCGGCTCGTGGGGGGGCAATGAGCAGTTCTTC
CDR3 protein: CASSGSWGGNEQFF

clone size: many
D gene: -
J gene: TRBJ2-2
V gene: TRBV20-1
CDR3 DNA: TGCAGTGCTAGAGTTTTAGCCCCTTGGGACACCGGGGAGCTGTTTTTT
CDR3 protein: CSARVLAPWDTGELFF

clone size: -
D gene: -
J gene: TRBJ2-1
V gene: TRBV12-5
CDR3 DNA: TGTGCTAGTGGTTTGGCCGCGGACAATGAGCAGTTCTTC
CDR3 protein: CASGLAADNEQFF

clone size: few
D gene: -
J gene: TRBJ1-2
V gene: TRBV9
CDR3 DNA: TGTGCCAGCAGCGTAGCCCCGCGTCCGGGTGGCTACACCTTC
CDR3 protein: CASSVAPRPGGYTF

clone size: -
D gene: TRBD1
J gene: TRBJ1-2
V gene: TRBV7-9
CDR3 DNA: TGTGCCAGCAGCTTAGTCGCGACAGGGGCTAACTATGGCTACACCTTC
CDR3 protein: CASSLVATGANYGYTF

clone size: many
D gene: -
J gene: TRBJ2-2
V gene: TRBV11-2
CDR3 DNA: TGTGCCACACCCCCGGAGGGCGGCGGGGAGCTGTTTTTT
CDR3 protein: CATPPEGGGELFF

clone size: -
D gene: TRBD1
J gene: TRBJ2-7
V gene: TRBV19
CDR3 DNA: TGTGCCAGTAGTACCCCCCGAGCAGGGGGCCTCCCCTACGAGCAGTACTTC
CDR3 protein: CASSTPRAGGLPYEQYF

clone size: many
D gene: -
J gene: TRBJ1-4
V gene: TRBV2
CDR3 DNA: TGTGCCAGCAGTGAAGCGTGGAGAGGGGCCCTACGTTCAACTAATGAAAAACTGTTTTTT
CDR3 protein: CASSEAWRGALRSTNEKLFF